This T cell receptor (beta chain) was recorded in a study of technical replicates of blood from several donors. TCRdb's copy holds only in-frame clones and misses some; the assay was immunoSEQ multiplex PCR. The table shows approximately 50,000 clones, with 94% occurring only once. The ends were cut back, 5 bases at V and 0 bases at J, with 14 bases in the middle. CDR1 and CDR2 (germline): SEHNR, FQNEAQ (reference sequence). CDR3 size: 16 residues. This TCR was recovered from a human donor in good health. J is TRBJ1-3 and V is TRBV7-9, with D hard to call. Specimen: T cells isolated from PBMCs. CDR3 region: CASSGGLGVSGNTIYF. The CDR3 DNA reads TGTGCCAGCAGCGGCGGGCTCGGAGTCTCTGGAAACACCATATATTTT.